The rows below give T cell receptor beta chains drawn from one sample of a study of OX40 agonist ivuxolimab in advanced cancers. Here immunoSEQ multiplex PCR was the method, and the copy in TCRdb shows in-frame clones only, minus some. The sample carries about 55,000 clones, around nine tenths recorded once. Material: CD4+ or CD8+ T cells sorted from blood, obtained in a trial of the OX40 agonist ivuxolimab. These receptors all stem from an adult with an advanced solid tumor such as melanoma, head and neck, liver or kidney cancer. Both conserved end residues are part of each CDR3. D genes are given only for firm matches.

j_call d_call v_call cdr3_length cdr3_aa
TRBJ2-3 TRBD1 TRBV7-9 15 CASIRRPTGADTQYF
TRBJ1-5 - TRBV28 15 CASSSGTSSNQPQHF
TRBJ2-7 TRBD2 TRBV18 15 CASSGSAGLSYEQYF
TRBJ2-7 TRBD1 TRBV5-1 14 CASIGTGEAGEQYF
TRBJ2-2 TRBD2 TRBV30 15 CAWSVLAVNTGELFF
TRBJ2-1 - TRBV5-4 16 CASSLAGGRSYNEQFF
TRBJ1-1 - TRBV5-4 13 CASSPAGGTEAFF
TRBJ1-2 - TRBV2 12 CASSVAAVGYTF
TRBJ1-5 - TRBV28 14 CASSLWDGKQPQHF
TRBJ2-5 - TRBV5-1 14 CASSSGRTQETQYF
TRBJ2-3 - TRBV7-9 13 CASSFLLSPTQYF
TRBJ2-5 - TRBV28 13 CASSWTVQETQYF
TRBJ1-2 TRBD1 TRBV4-2 17 CASSRSGGTAANYGYTF
TRBJ1-2 - TRBV6-1 14 CASRLTESFYGYTF
TRBJ2-5 TRBD1 TRBV7-9 17 CASSLASGGVIQETQYF
TRBJ2-1 TRBD2 TRBV10-1 16 CASSDEASGSYNEQFF
TRBJ2-5 TRBD1 TRBV7-3 14 CASSPGTGGETQYF
TRBJ2-2 TRBD2 TRBV4-2 17 CASSPPRSGSTTGELFF
TRBJ2-1 TRBD1 TRBV6-6 13 CASSSTRGNEQFF
TRBJ2-7 - TRBV7-8 14 CASSTLGRIYEQYF
TRBJ2-1 - TRBV25-1 12 CASSDAVNEQFF
TRBJ2-5 TRBD2 TRBV27 20 CASSPNTPRLAGGPKETQYF
TRBJ1-5 - TRBV5-6 17 CASSPWGGTYSNQPQHF
TRBJ2-7 - TRBV11-2 14 CAESRPGSSYEQYF
TRBJ2-2 TRBD2 TRBV10-3 17 CAISETTSGRRTGELFF